A single sample gave rise to the 30 T cell receptor beta chains below, sequenced in a study of T cell repertoires in aging, cancer and after chemotherapy. The template was genomic DNA from peripheral blood, not RNA. A mixed TRB-A/B primer pool amplified rearranged TRB by multiplex touch-down PCR. One entry per CDR3 protein results from TCRdb running MiXCR on the multiplex PCR reads. The sample contains under 5,000 distinct CDR3 sequences, 28% of which appear only once. The material sequenced was blood. The receptors were gathered from a human donor with a solid tumor.

The J gene is TRBJ1-3, the V gene TRBV29-1, with 8 bases identical to TRBD1. The CDR3 is 17 amino acids. Trimming removed 6 bases from V and 4 bases from J; junction bases left unmatched: 17. Germline CDR1 and CDR2: SQVTM and ANQGSEA. The CDR3 sequence is CSVLTQVARGPGNTIYF. In DNA form, the CDR3 reads TGCAGCGTCTTGACCCAAGTCGCCAGGGGGCCGGGAAACACCATATATTTT. The whole variable domain, filled in from reference TRBV29-1 and TRBJ1-3, reads SAVISQKPSRDICQRGTSLTIQCQVDSQVTMMFWYRQQPGQSLTLIATANQGSEATYESGFVIDKFPISRPNLTFSTLTVSNMSPEDSSIYLCSVLTQVARGPGNTIYFGEGSWLTVV.

The chain links TRBV5-4 to TRBJ1-2; D unresolved. Germline loops: CDR1 SGHNT, CDR2 YYREEE (reference sequence). This CDR3 has 17 residues. The germline V and J ends were trimmed by 1 base and 4 bases, with 20 bases remaining between them. The CDR3 DNA reads as TGTGCCAGCAGCTTGCAAGGACGGTATATGGATGGCTATGGCTACACCTTC. Its translation: CASSLQGRYMDGYGYTF.

The gene calls are TRBV20-1 and TRBJ1-5, with 7 bases that match TRBD1. CDR1 and CDR2 from the germline V gene are DFQATT and SNEGSKA (reference sequence). The J segment lost 0 bases and the V segment lost 4 bases, leaving 3 bases of the junction unmatched. The CDR3 extends over 14 amino acids. CDR3: CSAIQGNSNQPQHF. The CDR3 DNA follows: TGCAGTGCTATACAGGGGAATAGCAATCAGCCCCAGCATTTT.

V gene TRBV7-2 combines with J gene TRBJ1-6; no clear D gene. Germline assignment: CDR1 SGHTA and CDR2 FQGNSA. Trimming stripped 6 bases from V and 10 bases from J, with 7 bases between. This CDR3 is 11 amino acids long. CDR3 residues: CASSSDSPLHF. As DNA, the CDR3 is TGTGCCAGCAGTTCCGACTCACCCCTCCACTTT.

By its share, this clonotype is medium-sized. V is TRBV12-3 or TRBV12-4 and J is TRBJ2-7; D is perhaps TRBD1 (5 bases). This CDR3 is built from 12 residues. The V end was cut by 3 bases, the J end by 4 bases, with 7 bases between. The CDR3 loop reads CASSLDIYEQYF. The CDR3 nucleotides read TGTGCCAGCAGTTTGGACATTTACGAGCAGTACTTC.

This clonotype was observed a handful of times. The V gene is TRBV4-3, the J gene TRBJ2-3; 8 bases match TRBD1. Trimming cost V 6 bases and J 2 bases; bases outside gene matches: 10. The germline CDR1 and CDR2 sequences are LGHNA and YSLEER. The CDR3 length is 16 residues. The CDR3 DNA reads TGCGCCAGCAGAACGTCGGTGACAGGGGTCACAGATACGCAGTATTTT. Translated: CASRTSVTGVTDTQYF.

This clonotype rates as large. The chain combines TRBV27 with TRBJ2-7, with TRBD2 matching over 8 bases. This CDR3 comprises 16 residues. The germline V gene encodes CDR1 MNHEY and CDR2 SMNVEV (reference sequence). V lost 6 bases and J lost 3; bases outside the gene matches: 13. The CDR3 region is CASRVTGASGYYEQYF. The CDR3 region has the DNA TGTGCCAGCAGGGTAACTGGGGCTAGCGGGTACTACGAGCAGTACTTC.

V is TRBV7-2 and J is TRBJ2-2; D possibly corresponds to TRBD2 (6 bases). The V and J ends lost 4 bases and 8 bases respectively, with 23 bases between them. CDR1 SGHTA and CDR2 FQGNSA come from the germline V gene. The CDR3 sequence is 17 residues long. CDR3 DNA: TGTGCCAGCAGCTACGTCGGGACTGCAGCAGGTGGGGGGGAGCTGTTTTTT. Amino acid sequence: CASSYVGTAAGGGELFF.

The table lists this clonotype with a few counts. The chain links TRBV6-5 to TRBJ1-4, with D possibly TRBD1 on 5 matching bases. The CDR3 contains 14 residues. The germline V and J ends were trimmed by 7 bases and 5 bases, with 14 bases remaining between them. Germline CDR1 reads MNHEY; CDR2 reads SVGAGI. In DNA, the CDR3 is TGTGCCAGCACCCCCCGGGACGGGAATGAAAAACTGTTTTTT. Translation: CASTPRDGNEKLFF.

This clonotype came up a few times. CDR3 amino acids: CASSSRDRSSYNSPLHF. The CDR3 DNA reads as TGTGCCAGCAGTAGCCGGGACAGGAGCTCCTATAATTCACCCCTCCACTTT. The V call is TRBV6-5, the J call TRBJ1-6, with 8 bases aligning to TRBD1. Looked up from germline, CDR1 is MNHEY and CDR2 is SVGAGI. V lost 5 bases, J lost 0 bases, and 6 bases stayed unmatched. The CDR3 length is 17 residues.

This chain joins TRBV28 and TRBJ2-2; 13 bases are shared with TRBD2. This CDR3 region has 15 residues. V trimming: 7 bases; J trimming: 4 bases; junction bases outside the gene matches: 3. Germline CDR1 and CDR2: MDHEN and SYDVKM. CDR3 DNA: TGTGCCAGCACCAGACTAGCGGGGGGCACCGGGGAGCTGTTTTTT. Its protein is CASTRLAGGTGELFF.

V usage is TRBV4-3 and J usage is TRBJ2-1, with a possible D match to TRBD2 (5 bases). Trimming removed 1 base at V and 6 bases at J, with 10 bases between. CDR1 is LGHNA, CDR2 YSLEER, per germline. The CDR3 contains 14 residues. The CDR3 loop is CASSQGGLRNEQFF. The CDR3 DNA reads as TGCGCCAGCAGCCAAGGAGGGTTGCGCAATGAGCAGTTCTTC.

This clonotype is medium-sized within its sample. The V call is TRBV27, the J call TRBJ2-7; D perhaps matches TRBD1 (5 bases). Germline CDR1 reads MNHEY; CDR2 reads SMNVEV (reference sequence). V was trimmed by 5 bases and J by 1 base, leaving 15 bases between them. The CDR3 sequence is 15 residues long. The CDR3 here is CASSPWGTLSYEQYF. CDR3 coding DNA: TGTGCCAGCAGTCCCTGGGGCACCCTTTCCTACGAGCAGTACTTC.

The genes are TRBV11-1 and TRBJ2-5; tentatively, D is TRBD2 (6 bases). CDR3 length: 10 residues. Germline V gene sequence: CDR1 SGHAT, CDR2 FQDESV (reference sequence). The germline V and J ends were trimmed by 8 bases and 9 bases, with 10 bases remaining between them. The CDR3 is CASGPGAQYF. The CDR3 nucleotides are TGTGCCAGCGGGCCGGGGGCCCAGTACTTC.

The chain uses TRBV19 and TRBJ2-3; 11 bases are shared with TRBD2. CDR3 length: 17 amino acids. Trimming removed 5 bases from V and 0 bases from J; junction bases left unmatched: 7. Germline CDR1 reads LNHDA; CDR2 reads SQIVND (reference sequence). This CDR3 reads CASSVTSGATSTDTQYF. The CDR3 DNA reads as TGTGCCAGTAGTGTGACTAGCGGGGCTACTAGCACAGATACGCAGTATTTT.

The chain joins TRBV7-2 to TRBJ2-3, with 11 bases fitting TRBD2. CDR1 and CDR2 (germline): SGHTA, FQGNSA. The CDR3 has 15 amino acids. V lost 10 bases, J lost 1 base, and 7 bases stayed unmatched. CDR3 sequence (DNA): TGTGCCACCGAGCCGGGACTAGCGGGCACAGATACGCAGTATTTT. As protein: CATEPGLAGTDTQYF.

V is TRBV6-5 and J is TRBJ2-7, with D perhaps assigned TRBD1 or TRBD2 (5 bases each). The germline V gene encodes CDR1 MNHEY and CDR2 SVGAGI. The CDR3 runs 14 residues. Trimming pared 5 bases from V and 3 bases from J, leaving 14 bases between. This chain's CDR3 is CASSDQGDYYEQYF. The DNA of the CDR3 is TGTGCCAGCAGTGACCAGGGCGACTACTACGAGCAGTACTTC.

By share, this clonotype counts as medium-sized. The CDR3: CASSLRGNEQYF. CDR3 nucleotides: TGTGCCAGCAGCTTAAGGGGTAACGAGCAGTACTTC. The chain combines TRBV13 with TRBJ2-7; D perhaps matches TRBD1 (5 bases). V lost 2 bases and J 5 bases, leaving 7 bases between the germline ends. This CDR3 is built from 12 residues. Per germline, CDR1 PRHDT and CDR2 FYEKMQ (reference sequence).

By its share, this clonotype is medium-sized (0.01 to 0.1%). The chain combines TRBV12-3 or TRBV12-4 with TRBJ2-2; a weak D match, TRBD2 (6 bases). The V end was cut by 6 bases, the J end by 6 bases, with 14 bases between. The CDR3 runs 14 residues. The chain's CDR3 is CASSPPGEAGELFF. In nucleotides, the CDR3 is TGTGCCAGCAGCCCGCCGGGGGAGGCCGGGGAGCTGTTTTTT.

By share of the sample, this clonotype is medium-sized. The rearrangement uses TRBV6-5 and TRBJ2-3, with D unclear. Germline V gene lookup returns CDR1 MNHEY and CDR2 SVGAGI. V was trimmed by 6 bases and J by 0 bases, leaving 10 bases between them. The CDR3 totals 14 residues. CDR3 in amino acids: CASRPVVSTDTQYF. Written as DNA, the CDR3 is TGTGCCAGCAGGCCCGTGGTTAGCACAGATACGCAGTATTTT.

This chain's CDR3 is CASSTYRVDETQYF. CDR3 DNA sequence: TGCGCCAGCAGCACCTACAGGGTTGACGAGACCCAGTACTTC. The V call is TRBV5-1, the J call TRBJ2-5, with a weak D call TRBD1 (6 bases). V shed 4 bases and J shed 5 bases, with 15 bases lying between them. Germline V gene data show CDR1 as SGHRS and CDR2 as YFSETQ. This CDR3 is 14 amino acids long.

By frequency in the sample, this clonotype is medium-sized (0.01 to 0.1%). CDR3 region: CASSEHSPYEQYF. The CDR3, as DNA: TGTGCCAGCAGTGAGCACAGCCCCTACGAGCAGTACTTC. The chain joins TRBV6-1 to TRBJ2-7; the D is unclear. The CDR3 runs 13 residues. In germline, CDR1 is MNHNS, CDR2 SASEGT. The germline V and J ends were trimmed by 3 bases and 2 bases, with 8 bases remaining between them.

By sample fraction, this clonotype is medium-sized. V usage is TRBV6-5 and J usage is TRBJ1-4, with 9 bases identical to TRBD1. Germline CDR1 and CDR2: MNHEY and SVGAGI. The CDR3 sequence is 20 residues long. Trimming removed 2 bases from V and 6 bases from J; junction bases left unmatched: 19. The CDR3: CASSYDGTGRGIRGDEKLFF. CDR3 bases: TGTGCCAGCAGTTACGACGGGACAGGGAGGGGGATACGTGGAGATGAAAAACTGTTTTTT.

By sample fraction, this clonotype is large. The chain links TRBV29-1 to TRBJ2-7; D perhaps matches TRBD1 (6 bases). Trimming removed 0 bases at V and 1 base at J, with 10 bases between. Per the germline V gene, CDR1 is SQVTM and CDR2 is ANQGSEA. The CDR3 length is 14 residues. Written as DNA, the CDR3 is TGCAGCGTTGAAGAGGGACATGCATCCTACGAGCAGTACTTC. The encoded protein is CSVEEGHASYEQYF.

The chain links TRBV7-2 to TRBJ1-6; D gene unclear. V lost 1 base and J 0 bases, leaving 16 bases between the germline ends. Germline CDR1 reads SGHTA; CDR2 reads FQGNSA. This CDR3 spans 19 amino acids. CDR3 region: CASSLVTSGVSSYNSPLHF. In DNA, the CDR3 is TGTGCCAGCAGCTTAGTTACGTCGGGCGTGAGCTCCTATAATTCACCCCTCCACTTT.

In its sample, this clonotype ranks as medium-sized. The chain combines TRBV15 with TRBJ2-7; D gene uncertain. The CDR3 is 14 amino acids. Looked up from germline, CDR1 is LNHNV and CDR2 is YYDKDF (reference sequence). V was clipped by 1 base and J by 7 bases, with 14 bases between them. In DNA, the CDR3 is TGTGCCACCAGCAGAGGCCAGAATCTACGAGAGCAGTACTTC. Protein: CATSRGQNLREQYF. The full variable domain, in which reference TRBV15 and TRBJ2-7 provide the parts outside the CDR3, is DAMVIQNPRYQVTQFGKPVTLSCSQTLNHNVMYWYQQKSSQAPKLLFHYYDKDFNNEADTPDNFQSRRPNTSFCFLDIRSPGLGDTAMYLCATSRGQNLREQYFGPGTRLTVT.

This chain connects TRBV7-2 to TRBJ2-7; D is ambiguous. This CDR3 comprises 14 residues. V was trimmed by 0 bases and J by 2 bases, leaving 8 bases between them. The germline CDR1 and CDR2 sequences are SGHTA and FQGNSA. CDR3 amino acids: CASSLASRTYEQYF. For the CDR3, the DNA is TGTGCCAGCAGCTTAGCTAGCAGGACCTACGAGCAGTACTTC.

V is TRBV12-3 or TRBV12-4 and J is TRBJ2-1; TRBD2 matches at 12 bases. Trimming removed 5 bases from V and 6 bases from J; junction bases left unmatched: 5. This CDR3 is built from 15 residues. The CDR3 DNA follows: TGTGCCAGCAGTCTGAGACTAGCGGGGGCCAATGAGCAGTTCTTC. Protein: CASSLRLAGANEQFF.

This clonotype was detected a few times. The V call is TRBV18, the J call TRBJ2-1; possible D gene TRBD2, 5 bases. The germline V gene encodes CDR1 KGHSH and CDR2 LQKENI. With 4 bases removed from V and 2 bases from J, the gap between germline ends came to 9 bases. This CDR3 is built from 14 residues. CDR3 sequence (DNA): TGTGCCAGCTCACTATCGGGGACCTACAATGAGCAGTTCTTC. It translates to CASSLSGTYNEQFF.

There are a few counts of this clonotype. This chain uses TRBV7-2 with TRBJ2-5; no clear D gene. CDR1 is SGHTA and CDR2 is FQGNSA in the germline V gene. Deletions cut 10 bases from V and 0 bases from J, with 15 bases between. This CDR3 has 14 residues. In DNA form, the CDR3 reads TGTGCCACCCGTGACACTACGTACCAAGAGACCCAGTACTTC. Residues: CATRDTTYQETQYF.